The source of this T cell receptor (beta chain) is a study of CD8 T cells in Susac syndrome. Study outcomes and limitations: The study recognized that the number of individuals in its TCR sequencing and HLA analysis was relatively small.

Germline V CDR1 and CDR2: SGDLS, YYNGEE. The CDR3 is made up of 17 amino acids. Concerning this clonotype: As yet, its antigen is unknown. Germline is not matched at one junction end, which may reflect a read error.

When the RNA was reverse transcribed, random hexamers were used with an input of about 0.45 to 1 ug. An immunoSEQ multiplex PCR generated amplified TCR beta CDR3 products spanning 54 Vbeta and 13 Jbeta. TCRdb re-called the immunoSEQ multiplex PCR reads with MiXCR, one entry per CDR3 protein. The profile shows under 55,000 distinct CDR3 sequences, roughly 93% of them singletons. The study sequenced TCR beta in blood CD8+ and CD4+ T cells. The multiple sclerosis controls consisted of treatment-naive patients with relapsing-remitting disease, either stable or active. Specimen: CD8+ T cells from PBMCs. This chain uses TRBV9 with TRBJ1-1; no firm D call. The clonotype originates from a human donor with multiple sclerosis. CDR3 amino acids: CASSGHPASPINTEVFF. CDR3 DNA sequence: TGTGCCAGCAGCGGACATCCAGCCTCCCCTATCAACACTGAAGTTTTCTTT.